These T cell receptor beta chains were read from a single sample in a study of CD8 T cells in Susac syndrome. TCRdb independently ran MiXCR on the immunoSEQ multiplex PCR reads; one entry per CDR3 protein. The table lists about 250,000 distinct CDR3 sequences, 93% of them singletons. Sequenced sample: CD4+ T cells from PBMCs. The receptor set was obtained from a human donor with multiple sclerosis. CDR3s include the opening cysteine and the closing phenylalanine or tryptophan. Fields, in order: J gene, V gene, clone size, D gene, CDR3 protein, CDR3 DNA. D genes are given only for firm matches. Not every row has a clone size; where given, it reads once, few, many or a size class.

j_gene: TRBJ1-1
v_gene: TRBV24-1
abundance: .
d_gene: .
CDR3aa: CATSDWANTEAFF
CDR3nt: TGTGCCACCAGTGATTGGGCAAACACTGAAGCTTTCTTT

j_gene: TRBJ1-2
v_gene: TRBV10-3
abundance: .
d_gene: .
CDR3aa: CAISESMVGTGSYTF
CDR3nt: TGTGCCATCAGTGAGTCGATGGTTGGGACGGGATCCTACACCTTC

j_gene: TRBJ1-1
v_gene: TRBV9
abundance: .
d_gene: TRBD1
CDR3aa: CASSPRGRGLLNTEAFF
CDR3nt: TGTGCCAGCAGCCCCCGTGGCAGGGGGCTGTTGAACACTGAAGCTTTCTTT

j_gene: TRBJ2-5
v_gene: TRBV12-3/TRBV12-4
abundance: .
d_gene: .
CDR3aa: CASAAFEAQYF
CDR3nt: TGTGCCAGTGCGGCATTCGAGGCCCAGTACTTC

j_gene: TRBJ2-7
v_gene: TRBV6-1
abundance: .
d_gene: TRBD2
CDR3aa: CASSSLRGGLAGAYEQYF
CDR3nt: TGTGCCAGCAGCTCCTTACGGGGAGGACTAGCGGGGGCGTACGAGCAGTACTTC

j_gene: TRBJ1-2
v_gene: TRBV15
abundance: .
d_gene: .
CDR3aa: CATSRGTPRVGYTF
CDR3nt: TGTGCCACCAGCCGAGGGACACCTAGGGTAGGCTACACCTTC

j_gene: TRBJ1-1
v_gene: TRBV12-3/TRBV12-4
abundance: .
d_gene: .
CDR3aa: CASTSKGARNTEAFF
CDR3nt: TGTGCCAGCACCTCGAAAGGGGCGCGGAACACTGAAGCTTTCTTT

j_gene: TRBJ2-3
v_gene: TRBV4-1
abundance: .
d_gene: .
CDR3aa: CASSPGLGAEADTQYF
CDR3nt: TGCGCCAGCAGCCCCGGGCTGGGGGCTGAGGCAGATACGCAGTATTTT

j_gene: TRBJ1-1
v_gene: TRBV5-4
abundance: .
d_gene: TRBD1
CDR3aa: CASGTRQGNTEAFF
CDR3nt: TGTGCCAGCGGCACAAGACAGGGGAACACTGAAGCTTTCTTT

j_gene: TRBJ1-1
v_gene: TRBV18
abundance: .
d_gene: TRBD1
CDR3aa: CASSRFGEGAKNTEAFF
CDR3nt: TGTGCCAGCTCACGGTTCGGGGAGGGGGCGAAGAACACTGAAGCTTTCTTT

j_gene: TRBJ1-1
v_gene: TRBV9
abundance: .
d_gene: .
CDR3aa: CASSVSLDAEAFF
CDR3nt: TGTGCCAGCAGCGTCTCCCTAGACGCTGAAGCTTTCTTT

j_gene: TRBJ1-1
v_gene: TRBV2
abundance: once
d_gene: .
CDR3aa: CATLMNTEAFF
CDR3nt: TGTGCCACCCTCATGAACACTGAAGCTTTCTTT

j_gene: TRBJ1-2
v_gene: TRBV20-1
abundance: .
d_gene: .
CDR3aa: CSARSQGYGYTF
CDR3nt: TGCAGTGCAAGAAGCCAGGGATATGGCTACACCTTC

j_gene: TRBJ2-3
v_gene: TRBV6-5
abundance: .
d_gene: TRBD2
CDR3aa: CASSYSDGRARGDTQYF
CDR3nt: TGTGCCAGCAGTTACTCGGACGGGAGGGCCCGGGGAGATACGCAGTATTTT

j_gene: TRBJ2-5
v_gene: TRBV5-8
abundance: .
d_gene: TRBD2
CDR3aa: CASSHRRGESARTSWETQYF
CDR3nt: TGTGCCAGCAGCCACCGTCGGGGCGAATCGGCACGGACTAGCTGGGAGACCCAGTACTTC

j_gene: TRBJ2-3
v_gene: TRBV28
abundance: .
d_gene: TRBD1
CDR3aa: CASSDWDRGRTDTQYF
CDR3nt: TGTGCCAGCAGTGACTGGGACAGGGGGCGAACAGATACGCAGTATTTT

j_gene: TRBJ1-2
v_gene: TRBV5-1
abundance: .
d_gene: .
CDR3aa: CASSFTADSHGYTF
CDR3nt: TGCGCCAGCAGCTTCACAGCGGATTCGCATGGCTACACCTTC

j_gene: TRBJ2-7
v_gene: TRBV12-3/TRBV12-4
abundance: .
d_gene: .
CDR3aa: CASKPTTGGVFYEQYF
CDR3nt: TGTGCCAGCAAACCCACCACAGGGGGGGTCTTCTACGAGCAGTACTTC

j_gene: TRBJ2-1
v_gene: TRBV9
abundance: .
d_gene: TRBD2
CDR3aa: CASSGRLAEGGEQFF
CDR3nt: TGTGCCAGCAGCGGGAGACTAGCGGAGGGCGGTGAGCAGTTCTTC

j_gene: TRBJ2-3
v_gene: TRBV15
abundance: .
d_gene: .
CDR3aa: CATSRDSYDTDTQYF
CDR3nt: TGTGCCACCAGCAGAGATTCTTACGACACAGATACGCAGTATTTT

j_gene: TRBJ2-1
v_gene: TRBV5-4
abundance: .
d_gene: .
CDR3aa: CASSIDIGSYNEQFF
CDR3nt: TGTGCCAGCAGCATCGACATTGGCTCCTACAATGAGCAGTTCTTC

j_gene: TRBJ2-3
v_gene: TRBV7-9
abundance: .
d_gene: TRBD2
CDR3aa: CASSRRTSGSTDTQYF
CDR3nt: TGTGCCAGCAGCCGCCGGACTAGCGGAAGCACAGATACGCAGTATTTT

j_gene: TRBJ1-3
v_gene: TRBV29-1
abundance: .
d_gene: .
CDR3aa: CSVVEGARNTIYF
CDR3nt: TGCAGCGTTGTGGAGGGCGCGAGAAACACCATATATTTT

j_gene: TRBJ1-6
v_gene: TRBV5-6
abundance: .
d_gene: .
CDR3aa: CASSALTWTGSSYNSPLHF
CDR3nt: TGTGCCAGCAGCGCCCTAACGTGGACTGGAAGCTCCTATAATTCACCCCTCCACTTT

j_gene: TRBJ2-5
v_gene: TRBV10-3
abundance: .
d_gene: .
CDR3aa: CAIKKHPGGSETQYF
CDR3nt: TGTGCCATCAAGAAACATCCGGGGGGCTCAGAGACCCAGTACTTC

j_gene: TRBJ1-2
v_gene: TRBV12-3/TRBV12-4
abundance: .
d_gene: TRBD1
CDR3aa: CASSFGVQGYGYTF
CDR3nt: TGTGCCAGCAGTTTCGGGGTACAGGGGTATGGCTACACCTTC

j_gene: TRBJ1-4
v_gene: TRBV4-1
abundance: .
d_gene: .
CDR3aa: CASSQEVQREEKLFF
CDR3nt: TGCGCCAGCAGCCAAGAAGTACAGAGGGAGGAAAAACTGTTTTTT

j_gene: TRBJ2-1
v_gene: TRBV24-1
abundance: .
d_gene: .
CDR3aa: CATSDLTEYNEQFF
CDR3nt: TGTGCCACCAGTGACCTGACGGAATACAATGAGCAGTTCTTC

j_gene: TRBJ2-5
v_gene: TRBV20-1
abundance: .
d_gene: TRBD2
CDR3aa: CSARAALAGGLYQETQYF
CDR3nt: TGCAGTGCTAGAGCCGCCCTAGCGGGGGGTCTGTACCAAGAGACCCAGTACTTC

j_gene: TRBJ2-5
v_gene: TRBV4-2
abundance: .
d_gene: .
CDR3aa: CASSQDPLGGETQYF
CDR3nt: TGTGCCAGCAGCCAAGATCCCCTAGGTGGGGAGACCCAGTACTTC

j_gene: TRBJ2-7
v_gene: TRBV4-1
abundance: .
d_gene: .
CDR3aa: CASSQERRDRTYEQYF
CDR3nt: TGCGCCAGCAGCCAAGAACGAAGGGACCGCACCTACGAGCAGTACTTC

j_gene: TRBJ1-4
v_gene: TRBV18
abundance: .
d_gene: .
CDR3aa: CASSPPGNWGNEKLFF
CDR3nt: TGTGCCAGCTCACCACCCGGGAACTGGGGTAATGAAAAACTGTTTTTT

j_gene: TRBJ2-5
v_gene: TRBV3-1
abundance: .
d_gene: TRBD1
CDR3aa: CASSHRTGAQETQYF
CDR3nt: TGTGCCAGCAGCCATAGGACAGGGGCCCAAGAGACCCAGTACTTC

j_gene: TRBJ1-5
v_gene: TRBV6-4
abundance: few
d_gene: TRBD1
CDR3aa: CASSTGGNQPQHF
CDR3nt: TGTGCCAGCTCGACAGGGGGCAATCAGCCCCAGCATTTT

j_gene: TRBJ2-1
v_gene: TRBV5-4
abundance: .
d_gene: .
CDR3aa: CASSGRTGTLGNEQFF
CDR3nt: TGTGCCAGCAGCGGGAGAACCGGGACCTTAGGAAATGAGCAGTTCTTC

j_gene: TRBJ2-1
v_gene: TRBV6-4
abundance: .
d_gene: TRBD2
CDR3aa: CASSGSGVPYNEQFF
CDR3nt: TGTGCCAGCAGTGGCAGCGGGGTGCCCTACAATGAGCAGTTCTTC

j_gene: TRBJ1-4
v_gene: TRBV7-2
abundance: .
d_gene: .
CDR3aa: CASRLTYNEKLFF
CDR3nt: TGTGCCAGCAGGCTTACTTATAATGAAAAACTGTTTTTT

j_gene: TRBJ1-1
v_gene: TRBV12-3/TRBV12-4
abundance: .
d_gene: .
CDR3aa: CASSPRQEKAFF
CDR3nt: TGTGCCAGCAGCCCCCGACAGGAAAAAGCTTTCTTT

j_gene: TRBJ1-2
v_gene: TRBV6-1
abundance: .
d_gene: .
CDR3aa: CASSEAQGLGANYGYTF
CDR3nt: TGTGCCAGCAGTGAAGCTCAGGGGCTCGGAGCTAACTATGGCTACACCTTC

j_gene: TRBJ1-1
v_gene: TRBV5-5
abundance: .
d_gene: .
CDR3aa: CASSLEIGQRNTEAFF
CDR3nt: TGTGCCAGCAGCTTGGAAATCGGACAGCGGAACACTGAAGCTTTCTTT